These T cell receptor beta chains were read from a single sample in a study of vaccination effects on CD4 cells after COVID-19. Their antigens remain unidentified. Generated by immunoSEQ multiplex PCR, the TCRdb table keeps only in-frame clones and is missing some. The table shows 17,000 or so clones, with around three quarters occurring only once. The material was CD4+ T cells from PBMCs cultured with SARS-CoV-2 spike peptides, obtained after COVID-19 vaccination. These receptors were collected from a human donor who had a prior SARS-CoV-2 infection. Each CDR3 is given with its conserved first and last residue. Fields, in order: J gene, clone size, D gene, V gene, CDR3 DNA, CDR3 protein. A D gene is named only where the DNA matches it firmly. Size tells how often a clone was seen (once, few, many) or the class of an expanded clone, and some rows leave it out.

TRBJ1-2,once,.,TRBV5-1,TGCGCCAGCAGCTTGGCGGGGGGGCAGGGCTATGGCTACACCTTC,CASSLAGGQGYGYTF
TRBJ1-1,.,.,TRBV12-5,TGTGCTAGTGGTTTGAATAGGAACACTGAAGCTTTCTTT,CASGLNRNTEAFF
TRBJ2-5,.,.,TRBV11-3,TGTGCCAGCAGTAGACAGGCGCAAGAGACCCAGTACTTC,CASSRQAQETQYF
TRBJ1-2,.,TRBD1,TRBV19,TGTGCCAGTAGTTTCCGGACAGGGGGCCGCTATGGCTACACCTTC,CASSFRTGGRYGYTF
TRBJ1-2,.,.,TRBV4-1,TGCGCCAGCAGCCACTTCCTACGGACCGCTGTCCCGCACCGTGGCTACACCTTC,CASSHFLRTAVPHRGYTF
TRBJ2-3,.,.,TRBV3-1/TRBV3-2,TGTGCCAGCAGCCAAGATCCCGGGGGCCGAGATACGCAGTATTTT,CASSQDPGGRDTQYF
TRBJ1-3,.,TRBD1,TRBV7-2,TGTGCCAGCAGCTTAGACGGAACATCCGGGACAGTAATATATTTT,CASSLDGTSGTVIYF
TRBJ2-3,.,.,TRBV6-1,TGTGCCAGCAGTGAGCTCGGTGCCACAGATACGCAGTATTTT,CASSELGATDTQYF
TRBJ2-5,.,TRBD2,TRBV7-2,TGTGCCAGCAGCTTACTACGTCCTAGCGCGGGGGAAAAAGAGACCCAGTACTTC,CASSLLRPSAGEKETQYF
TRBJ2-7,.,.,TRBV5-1,TGCGCCAGCAGCGGGGACCCCCAGATGTTTAAGTACTTC,CASSGDPQMFKYF
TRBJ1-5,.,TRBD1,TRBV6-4,TGTGCCAGCAGGCACACTCTGGCAGAAACACAGGGGAGCCCCAATCAGCCCCAGCATTTT,CASRHTLAETQGSPNQPQHF
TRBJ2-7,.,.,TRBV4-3,TGCGCCAGCAGCCAGGGTAAGGACTTCTACGAGCAGTACTTC,CASSQGKDFYEQYF
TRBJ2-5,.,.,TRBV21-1,TGTGCCAGCAGCGAGACCCCCCGAAGGGCTGGGCAAGAGACCCAGTACTTC,CASSETPRRAGQETQYF
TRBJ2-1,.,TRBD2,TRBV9,TGTGCCAGCAGCGTAGGAAATATCGGGGGGGGGTCCTACAATGAGCAGTTCTTC,CASSVGNIGGGSYNEQFF
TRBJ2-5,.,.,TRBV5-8,TGTGCCAGCAGCTTCCACAGGGAGGGTCAAGAGACCCAGTACTTC,CASSFHREGQETQYF
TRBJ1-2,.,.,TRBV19,TGTGCCAGTAGTACGGACCGAAACTATGGCTACACCTTC,CASSTDRNYGYTF
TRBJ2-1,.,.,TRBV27,TGTGCCAGCAGTCGACTGGGGGGAGCATCCTACAATGAGCAGTTCTTC,CASSRLGGASYNEQFF
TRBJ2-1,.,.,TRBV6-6,TGTGCCAGCTCCCAGGGGGCGGGAGTGGGAAGCAATGAGCAGTTCTTC,CASSQGAGVGSNEQFF
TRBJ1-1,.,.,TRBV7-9,TGTGCCAGCAGCCCCGGGCTGAACACTGAAGCTTTCTTT,CASSPGLNTEAFF
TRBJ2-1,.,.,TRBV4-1,TGCGCCAGCAGCCAAGCGGGGGTATCCGCATACAATGAGCAGTTCTTC,CASSQAGVSAYNEQFF
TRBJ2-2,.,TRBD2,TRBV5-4,TGTGCCAGCAGCCGGCTTAGCGGGGGAACGAACACCGGGGAGCTGTTTTTT,CASSRLSGGTNTGELFF
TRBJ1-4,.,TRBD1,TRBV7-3,TGTGCCAGCAGCCCCACAGGGGCAACAAATGAAAAACTGTTTTTT,CASSPTGATNEKLFF
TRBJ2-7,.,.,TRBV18,TGTGCCAGCTCACCTCAGGGGACCGAGCAGTACTTC,CASSPQGTEQYF
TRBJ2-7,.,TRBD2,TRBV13,TGTGCCAGCAGCTTATCCCCCGTGGCGGGAGGATACGAGCAGTACTTC,CASSLSPVAGGYEQYF
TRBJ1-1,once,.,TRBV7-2,TGTGCCAGCAGACGAGGACAGAACACTGAAGCTTTCTTT,CASRRGQNTEAFF
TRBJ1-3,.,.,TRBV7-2,TGTGCCAGCAGCGCCACCTTTGGACAGCCTGGAAACACCATATATTTT,CASSATFGQPGNTIYF
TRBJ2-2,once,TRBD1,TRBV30,TGTGCCCACCGACCAGGGGGCACCGGGGAGCTGTTTTTT,CAHRPGGTGELFF
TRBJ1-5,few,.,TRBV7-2,TGTGCCAGCAGCTATAGTAGCAATCAGCCCCAGCATTTT,CASSYSSNQPQHF
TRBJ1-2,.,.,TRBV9,TGTGCCAGCAGCGGAGAACCAGGGAACTATGGCTACACCTTC,CASSGEPGNYGYTF
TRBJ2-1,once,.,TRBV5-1,TGCGCCAGCGCTCCGGGGGCTGGGAATGAGCAGTTCTTC,CASAPGAGNEQFF
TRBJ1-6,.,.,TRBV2,TGTGCCAGCAAGGGCGCCTCCAGAAACTTCAATTCACCCCTCCACTTT,CASKGASRNFNSPLHF
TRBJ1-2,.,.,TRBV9,TGTGCCAGCAGCGTAAACCCAGGGTATGGCTATGGCTACACCTTC,CASSVNPGYGYGYTF
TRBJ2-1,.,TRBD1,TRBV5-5,TGTGCCAGCAGCTTGGGAAGTGGGGACAGGGGGTTCTTC,CASSLGSGDRGFF
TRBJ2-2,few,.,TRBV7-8,TGTGCCAGCAGCCCTCCCTCGGGGGGGACAGGGTGGTTTTCCGGGGAGCTGTTTTTT,CASSPPSGGTGWFSGELFF
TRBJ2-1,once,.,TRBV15,TGTGCCACCAGCAGAGATCGCCTGGACAATGAGCAGTTCTTC,CATSRDRLDNEQFF
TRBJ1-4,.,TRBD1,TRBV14,TGTGCCAGCAGCCAGGCTAACTTCCGGGACAGGGCTAATGAAAAACTGTTTTTT,CASSQANFRDRANEKLFF
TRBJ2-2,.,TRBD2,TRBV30,TGTGCCTGGACGCTAGCGCGGGAGGTGTACACCGGGGAGCTGTTTTTT,CAWTLAREVYTGELFF
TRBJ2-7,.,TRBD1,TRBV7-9,TGTGCCAGCAGCTTAGAAGGACAGGGGGCTAGATACGAGCAGTACTTC,CASSLEGQGARYEQYF
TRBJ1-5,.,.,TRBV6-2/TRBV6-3,TGTGCCAGCAGTAAAAGCTCAGGTGCCCAAAATCAGCCCCAGCATTTT,CASSKSSGAQNQPQHF
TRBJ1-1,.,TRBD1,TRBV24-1,TGTGCCACCAGTGAGACAGGGTTAGAAGCTTTCTTT,CATSETGLEAFF
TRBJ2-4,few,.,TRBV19,TGTGCCAGCCTACAGATCGGGACTGACAAAAACATTCAGTACTTC,CASLQIGTDKNIQYF
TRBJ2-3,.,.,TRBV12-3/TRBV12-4,TGTGCCAGCAGTTTAGAAACGTGGAGTACGCAGTATTTT,CASSLETWSTQYF
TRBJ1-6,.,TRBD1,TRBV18,TGTGCCAGCTCACCCGGGACAGGGGCTTTTAATTCACCCCTCCACTTT,CASSPGTGAFNSPLHF
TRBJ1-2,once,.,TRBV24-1,TGTGCCACCAGTGATGGACAGTATGATGGCTACACCTTC,CATSDGQYDGYTF
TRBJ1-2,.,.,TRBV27,TGTGCCAGCAGTCAACCCGGGACCAACTATGGCTACACCTTC,CASSQPGTNYGYTF
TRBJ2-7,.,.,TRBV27,TGTGCCAGCAGTTTATTATCAGGGTCGGACGAGCAGTACTTC,CASSLLSGSDEQYF
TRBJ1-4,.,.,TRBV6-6,TGTGCCAGCGTCAGAGGGGGGTTGGGGGCTAATGAAAAACTGTTTTTT,CASVRGGLGANEKLFF
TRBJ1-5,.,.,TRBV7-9,TGTGCCAGCAGCTTACAGGGCAATCAGCCCCAGCATTTT,CASSLQGNQPQHF
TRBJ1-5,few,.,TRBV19,TGTGCCAGCCCATCAGGGAGGATTCAGCCCCAGCATTTT,CASPSGRIQPQHF
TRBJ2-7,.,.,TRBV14,TGTGCCAGCAGCCAGACCTACGAGCAGTACTTC,CASSQTYEQYF
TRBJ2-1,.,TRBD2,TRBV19,TGTGCCAGTAGTATCTTTGCGGGAGGGCCGAGCTCCTACAATGAGCAGTTCTTC,CASSIFAGGPSSYNEQFF
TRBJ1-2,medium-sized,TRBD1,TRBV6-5,TGTGCCAGCAATTACAGGGGGCAAGGGGGCTACACCTTC,CASNYRGQGGYTF
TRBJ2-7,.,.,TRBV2,TGTGCCAGCAGTGAACAAGGGAAGGATTCCGAGCAGTACTTC,CASSEQGKDSEQYF
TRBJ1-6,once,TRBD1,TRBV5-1,TGCGCCAGCAGCTTGCTTGGGACAGGCTATAATTCACCCCTCCACTTT,CASSLLGTGYNSPLHF
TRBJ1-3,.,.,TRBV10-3,TGTGCCATCAGTGGGCTTGGAAACACCATATATTTT,CAISGLGNTIYF
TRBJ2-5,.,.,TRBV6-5,TGTGCCAGCAGTTACCGGCAACGGGAGACCCAGTACTTC,CASSYRQRETQYF
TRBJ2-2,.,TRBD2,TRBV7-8,TGTGCCAGCAGCTTAGGGACTAGCTTATACGGGGAGCTGTTTTTT,CASSLGTSLYGELFF
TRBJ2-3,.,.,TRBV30,TGTGCCTCTTGGGACAACCCTAGCACAGATACGCAGTATTTT,CASWDNPSTDTQYF
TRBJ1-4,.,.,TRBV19,TGTGCCAGTAGTTCGGTTTCCCCAACTAATGAAAAACTGTTTTTT,CASSSVSPTNEKLFF
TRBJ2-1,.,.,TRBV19,TGTGCCAGTAGTATAAACCCGGGCCAGTACAATGAGCAGTTCTTC,CASSINPGQYNEQFF